Reported below is one T cell receptor (beta chain). These data originate in a study of CD8 T cells in Susac syndrome. Reverse transcription used about 0.5 to 1 ug RNA and random hexamers. A single record per CDR3 protein comes from TCRdb applying MiXCR to the immunoSEQ multiplex PCR reads. The table records about 150,000 distinct CDR3 sequences, 95% of them present only once. The sample comprised CD8+ T cells from PBMCs. The origin of this receptor is a human donor with Susac syndrome.

The CDR3 DNA reads as TGTGCCTGGAGTTTGTCGGGGGGGAAGGCAGATACGCAGTATTTT. Residues: CAWSLSGGKADTQYF. The chain joins TRBV30 to TRBJ2-3; TRBD2 matches 8 bases. The CDR3 covers 15 residues. Trimming removed 2 bases from V and 4 bases from J; junction bases left unmatched: 8. The germline V gene has CDR1 GTSNPN and CDR2 SVGIG (reference sequence).